This passage covers 26 T cell receptor beta chains from one sample sequenced in a study of blood T cell repertoires in COVID-19. Assay used: immunoSEQ multiplex PCR; TCRdb lists only in-frame clones, some missing. This repertoire shows tens of thousands of clones, around nine tenths found once; its top ten account for over 9%. The sequencing sample was made of peripheral blood. The receptors were gathered from a human donor in a cohort sampled during active COVID-19.

This clone was observed a single time. The rearrangement joins TRBV6-2 or TRBV6-3 to TRBJ2-1; the match to TRBD1 covers 9 bases. The ends lost 2 bases at V and 0 bases at J; junction bases unmatched: 2. The CDR3 totals 16 residues. Germline CDR1 is MNHEY and CDR2 is SVGEGT. The CDR3 here is CASSYGTGSSYNEQFF. The DNA of the CDR3 is TGTGCCAGCAGTTACGGGACAGGGAGCTCCTACAATGAGCAGTTCTTC.

V is TRBV19 and J is TRBJ1-3, with 7 bases that match TRBD1. This CDR3 is 14 amino acids long. The V segment lost 7 bases and the J segment 8 bases; nucleotides outside the gene matches: 11. The germline V gene encodes CDR1 LNHDA and CDR2 SQIVND (reference sequence). The CDR3 DNA reads TGTGCCAGTAACCAACAGGGGAGGCGGGACACCATATATTTT. Translating gives CASNQQGRRDTIYF.

CDR3: CASSPPLGLSTDTQYF. As DNA, the CDR3 is TGTGCCAGCAGCCCCCCTTTGGGCCTGAGCACAGATACGCAGTATTTT. The rearrangement uses TRBV13 and TRBJ2-3; unclear D gene. Per the germline V gene, CDR1 is PRHDT and CDR2 is FYEKMQ (reference sequence). Trimming pared 5 bases from V and 0 bases from J, leaving 15 bases between. This CDR3 has 16 residues.

The chain recombines TRBV5-1 with TRBJ2-7, with D possibly TRBD2 on 6 matching bases. Germline CDR1 reads SGHRS; CDR2 reads YFSETQ. The V gene lost 4 bases and the J gene lost 2 bases, with 13 bases spanning the gap. The CDR3 has 14 amino acids. DNA for the CDR3: TGCGCCAGCAGCCCGGGGACTTTAGCCTACGAGCAGTACTTC. The encoded protein is CASSPGTLAYEQYF.

V is TRBV6-5 and J is TRBJ1-5; the D is unclear. Trimming stripped 4 bases from V and 9 bases from J, with 16 bases between. CDR1 is MNHEY and CDR2 is SVGAGI in the germline V gene. The CDR3 runs to 14 residues. CDR3 in amino acids: CASSFRPSGGPQHF. As DNA, the CDR3 is TGTGCCAGCAGTTTCAGGCCCTCCGGAGGGCCCCAGCATTTT.

The CDR3 reads CASSRGVSYGYTF. CDR3 coding DNA: TGTGCCAGCAGTAGAGGCGTAAGCTATGGCTACACCTTC. The chain uses TRBV2 and TRBJ1-2; D not resolved. The V end was cut by 5 bases, the J end by 4 bases, with 11 bases between. Germline-derived CDR1 and CDR2 are SNHLY and FYNNEI. This CDR3 region has 13 residues.

V usage is TRBV6-1 and J usage is TRBJ2-1; TRBD1 agrees at 9 bases. Germline CDR1 MNHNS, CDR2 SASEGT. CDR3 length: 16 amino acids. V lost 4 bases and J lost 2; bases outside the gene matches: 6. Written as DNA, the CDR3 is TGTGCCAGCAGTGGCCCGGGACAGGGTACCTACAATGAGCAGTTCTTC. It specifies CASSGPGQGTYNEQFF.

This clone occurred a few times. The CDR3, as DNA: TGTGCCAGCTCACCAGCGGCAGCCTATAATTCACCCCTCCACTTT. As protein: CASSPAAAYNSPLHF. The rearrangement uses TRBV18 and TRBJ1-6; no clear D gene. CDR1 is KGHSH, CDR2 LQKENI, per germline. With 2 bases removed from V and 2 bases from J, the gap between germline ends came to 7 bases. The CDR3 has 15 amino acids.

The J gene is TRBJ1-5, the V gene TRBV5-4; 8 nucleotides agree with TRBD1. The V gene end was trimmed by 6 bases and the J gene end by 4 bases; junction bases not matched to a gene: 18. The V gene's germline CDR1 is SGHNT and CDR2 YYREEE (reference sequence). The CDR3 totals 18 residues. The CDR3 nucleotides read TGTGCCAGCACCCGGGAGTTAAACCGGGACAGGCCGAATCAGCCCCAGCATTTT. This gives the protein CASTRELNRDRPNQPQHF. The entire variable domain, with the rest obtained from reference TRBV5-4 and TRBJ1-5, is as follows: ETGVTQSPTHLIKTRGQQVTLRCSSQSGHNTVSWYQQALGQGPQFIFQYYREEENGRGNFPPRFSGLQFPNYSSELNVNALELDDSALYLCASTRELNRDRPNQPQHFGDGTRLSIL.

V and J are TRBV7-2 and TRBJ2-5; tentative D call: TRBD1 (5 bases). The CDR3 spans 17 residues. The V and J ends lost 4 bases and 4 bases respectively, with 22 bases between them. Germline V gives CDR1 SGHTA, CDR2 FQGNSA. The CDR3, as DNA: TGTGCCAGCAGCTCCGACCTCAGTAGGCGACAGCGAGAGACCCAGTACTTC. This codes for CASSSDLSRRQRETQYF.

The chain is built from TRBV4-1 and TRBJ2-6; TRBD1 aligns across 10 bases. The germline V gene encodes CDR1 MGHRA and CDR2 YSYEKL. Unmatched junction bases numbered 5, after V lost 0 bases and J lost 0 bases. The CDR3 contains 19 residues. The CDR3 nucleotides read TGCGCCAGCAGCCAAGATTTTCGGACAGGGGGCTCTGGGGCCAACGTCCTGACTTTC. Translating it yields CASSQDFRTGGSGANVLTF.

The chain carries TRBV18 and TRBJ1-3; tentatively, D is TRBD1 (5 bases). Trimming stripped 2 bases from V and 2 bases from J, with 7 bases between. There are 14 residues in the CDR3. Germline V gene sequence: CDR1 KGHSH, CDR2 LQKENI. The CDR3, as DNA: TGTGCCAGCTCACCAGCAGGGACTGGAAACACCATATATTTT. Its translation is CASSPAGTGNTIYF.

The chain recombines TRBV6-2 or TRBV6-3 with TRBJ2-7; D may be TRBD1 (5 bases). CDR3 size: 15 residues. V was clipped by 2 bases and J by 3 bases, with 14 bases between them. Germline loops: CDR1 MNHEY, CDR2 SVGEGT. CDR3 in amino acids: CASSYGDSRYYEQYF. CDR3 nucleotides: TGTGCCAGCAGTTACGGCGACAGTAGATACTACGAGCAGTACTTC.

This chain connects TRBV6-6 to TRBJ2-7; tentative D call: TRBD2 (5 bases). The CDR3 loop spans 16 amino acids. CDR1 is MNHNY and CDR2 is SVGAGI in the germline V gene (reference sequence). The V and J ends lost 0 bases and 2 bases respectively, with 14 bases between them. The CDR3: CASSYSTASSTYEQYF. As DNA, the CDR3 is TGTGCCAGCAGTTACTCGACGGCTAGCAGTACCTACGAGCAGTACTTC.

The CDR3 nucleotides are TGTGCCAGCAGCATCGACCCCCTAGTGGGCGGGGAGCTGTTTTTT. This sequence encodes CASSIDPLVGGELFF. This sequence joins TRBV7-2 and TRBJ2-2; D gene unclear. Trimming removed 5 bases at V and 7 bases at J, with 17 bases between. This CDR3 spans 15 amino acids. Germline CDR1 reads SGHTA; CDR2 reads FQGNSA.

In this sample, this clone turned up once. The chain is built from TRBV2 and TRBJ1-2, with D perhaps TRBD1 (6 bases). The CDR3 runs 13 residues. Per germline, CDR1 SNHLY and CDR2 FYNNEI. The germline V and J ends were trimmed by 6 bases and 0 bases, with 8 bases remaining between them. The CDR3 DNA reads TGTGCCAGCAGACAGGGCCCTAACTATGGCTACACCTTC. It is translated as CASRQGPNYGYTF.

The rearrangement uses TRBV23-1 and TRBJ2-1, with D perhaps TRBD2 (6 bases). TRBV23-1 counts as an open reading frame of uncertain function. The germline V and J ends were trimmed by 4 bases and 0 bases, with 16 bases remaining between them. The CDR3 contains 17 residues. The CDR3 DNA follows: TGCGCCAGCAGTCGCGATGGGGAGGTTAGCTCCTACAATGAGCAGTTCTTC. This encodes CASSRDGEVSSYNEQFF.

V usage is TRBV25-1 and J usage is TRBJ2-5; unclear D gene. CDR3 length: 13 residues. Germline CDR1 is MGHDK and CDR2 is SYGVNS. With 3 bases removed from V and 1 base from J, the gap between germline ends came to 6 bases. DNA of the CDR3: TGTGCCAGCAGTGACCCTCCCCAAGAGACCCAGTACTTC. It specifies CASSDPPQETQYF.

The chain uses TRBV18 and TRBJ1-3, with D tentatively TRBD1 (5 bases). Germline CDR1 and CDR2: KGHSH and LQKENI. The V end was cut by 0 bases, the J end by 10 bases, with 7 bases between. The CDR3 length is 12 residues. The DNA for the CDR3 is TGTGCCAGCTCACCACCTCAGGGAACCATATATTTT. This sequence encodes CASSPPQGTIYF.

This clone has only a few counts. J is TRBJ2-7 and V is TRBV5-4, with 8 bases aligning to TRBD1. Germline V gene data show CDR1 as SGHNT and CDR2 as YYREEE (reference sequence). The CDR3 runs to 14 residues. The V gene end was trimmed by 1 base and the J gene end by 2 bases; junction bases not matched to a gene: 2. In nucleotides, the CDR3 is TGTGCCAGCAGCTTGCCAGGGGGCCCCTACGAGCAGTACTTC. It specifies CASSLPGGPYEQYF.

The rearrangement joins TRBV7-2 to TRBJ2-2; 10 positions agree with TRBD2. The junction had 9 bases not matched to a gene; V was cut back by 1 base and J by 7 bases. Germline V gives CDR1 SGHTA, CDR2 FQGNSA. The CDR3 length is 17 residues. CDR3 sequence (DNA): TGTGCCAGCAGCTTAGTTCCTAGCGGGGGCGGGAGCGGGGAGCTGTTTTTT. It specifies CASSLVPSGGGSGELFF.

This chain uses TRBV5-1 with TRBJ2-7; 7 bases are a match to TRBD2. The CDR3 is 14 amino acids. V lost 1 base and J lost 4; bases outside the gene matches: 5. Germline V gene data show CDR1 as SGHRS and CDR2 as YFSETQ. CDR3 region: CASSLTPSGYEQYF. As DNA, the CDR3 is TGCGCCAGCAGCTTGACACCTAGCGGTTACGAGCAGTACTTC. Full variable domain (outside the CDR3, taken from reference TRBV5-1 and TRBJ2-7): KAGVTQTPRYLIKTRGQQVTLSCSPISGHRSVSWYQQTPGQGLQFLFEYFSETQRNKGNFPGRFSGRQFSNSRSEMNVSTLELGDSALYLCASSLTPSGYEQYFGPGTRLTVT.

The J gene is TRBJ2-5, the V gene TRBV11-1, with 10 bases identical to TRBD2. V dropped 5 bases and J dropped 7; count of bases not matched to a gene: 13. Germline CDR1 and CDR2: SGHAT and FQDESV (reference sequence). The CDR3 length is 16 residues. The CDR3 reads CASSRTMGTSDGTQYF. The CDR3 region has the DNA TGTGCCAGCAGCCGAACCATGGGGACTAGCGATGGGACCCAGTACTTC. Complete variable domain (other parts from reference TRBV11-1 and TRBJ2-5): EAEVAQSPRYKITEKSQAVAFWCDPISGHATLYWYRQILGQGPELLVQFQDESVVDDSQLPKDRFSAERLKGVDSTLKIQPAELGDSAMYLCASSRTMGTSDGTQYFGPGTRLLVL.

This chain joins TRBV7-2 and TRBJ1-2, with a tentative D call TRBD1 (6 bases). Germline lookup yields CDR1 SGHTA and CDR2 FQGNSA. The V end was cut by 6 bases, the J end by 5 bases, with 16 bases between. The CDR3 totals 14 residues. In nucleotides, the CDR3 is TGTGCCAGCAGTCGATCCCCAGGGACATATGGCTACACCTTC. It yields the protein CASSRSPGTYGYTF.

This clone was counted a few times. V is TRBV12-3 or TRBV12-4 and J is TRBJ2-7; a weak D match, TRBD1 (7 bases). The CDR3 has 13 residues. V dropped 3 bases and J dropped 11 bases, with 17 bases sitting between them. The CDR3 DNA sequence: TGTGCCAGCAGTTTCCTTGGCAGGGGGGACGAGTACTTC. Its translation: CASSFLGRGDEYF.

V usage is TRBV6-5 and J usage is TRBJ2-7; D uncertain. The V gene lost 2 bases and the J gene lost 0 bases, with 14 bases spanning the gap. CDR3 size: 16 residues. Per the germline V gene, CDR1 is MNHEY and CDR2 is SVGAGI. The CDR3 DNA reads as TGTGCCAGCAGTTACGCCCCCCTAAGCCGCTCCTACGAGCAGTACTTC. It translates to CASSYAPLSRSYEQYF.